The 28 T cell receptor beta chains reported below all come from one sample, sequenced in a study of Graves' ophthalmopathy and Graves' hyperthyroidism (dated by TCRdb to between 2018 and 2020). Sequencing took place on an Illumina HiSeq 2000. TCR beta CDR3 regions were amplified from RNA transcripts for repertoire sequencing. A first-round RT-PCR used HTBI primers with the Qiagen OneStep RT-PCR kit, followed by a second-round multiplex PCR, size selection and purification. TCRdb redid the processing of the public reads, applying fastp at Q25 and MiXCR, and retained in-frame beta chains. Every CDR3 protein is listed once, alongside the most common genes and DNA of its rows. The sample table holds a few hundred thousand distinct CDR3 sequences, of which approximately 17% were seen once. The ten largest make up 2% to 3% of the sample. Sequenced: peripheral blood. The receptor set was obtained from an adult woman with stable Graves' hyperthyroidism.

This clonotype was seen repeatedly, ten times or more. V is TRBV20-1 and J is TRBJ2-2; D is perhaps TRBD2 (5 bases). Between the trimmed V and J ends, which lost 2 bases and 5 bases, there was a span of 6 bases. This CDR3 has 12 amino acids. Germline-derived CDR1 and CDR2 are DFQATT and SNEGSKA (reference sequence). DNA of the CDR3: TGCAGTGCTAGATCGGGGACCGGGGAGCTGTTTTTT. Its translation: CSARSGTGELFF.

This clonotype showed up many times. The chain carries TRBV6-5 and TRBJ1-1; D unclear. V lost 4 bases, J lost 7 bases, and 7 bases lay in between. From germline, CDR1 is MNHEY and CDR2 SVGAGI. CDR3 length equals 11 residues. The CDR3 region has the DNA TGTGCCAGCAGTTCTGCCCGTGAAGCTTTCTTT. Protein sequence: CASSSAREAFF.

Many counts were recorded for this clonotype. V and J are TRBV2 and TRBJ1-2, with 7 bases matching TRBD1. The ends lost 6 bases at V and 8 bases at J; junction bases unmatched: 15. The CDR3 has 15 residues. Per the germline V gene, CDR1 is SNHLY and CDR2 is FYNNEI. The CDR3 DNA reads TGTGCCAGCAGCACCTCCCCTAGACAGGGACGGGGCTACACCTTC. It translates to CASSTSPRQGRGYTF. Drawing the rest from reference TRBV2 and TRBJ1-2, the complete variable domain is EPEVTQTPSHQVTQMGQEVILRCVPISNHLYFYWYRQILGQKVEFLVSFYNNEISEKSEIFDDQFSVERPDGSNFTLKIRSTKLEDSAMYFCASSTSPRQGRGYTFGSGTRLTVV.

In the case of this clonotype: The CDR3 end shows no conserved phenylalanine or tryptophan, and so a read error is likely. The DNA is left out, because the CDR3 cannot be placed on it with certainty; the CDR3 is given as TCRdb lists it. The chain recombines TRBV7-3 with TRBJ2-7; the D call TRBD1 from the table was never checked on the DNA. The CDR3 spans 12 residues, counting both ends. CDR1 is SGHTA and CDR2 is FQGTGA in the germline V gene. This CDR3 reads CASSLDTGIQCL.

The chain recombines TRBV3-1 with TRBJ2-4; 7 bases line up with TRBD1. V lost 0 bases, J lost 4 bases, and 9 bases stayed unmatched. Germline V gene sequence: CDR1 LGHDT, CDR2 YNNKEL (reference sequence). CDR3 length: 17 amino acids. CDR3 loop: CASSQERRPGGKNIQYF. The CDR3 bases are TGTGCCAGCAGCCAAGAACGTCGCCCAGGGGGAAAAAACATTCAGTACTTC.

This clonotype was seen more than once but under ten times. This rearrangement joins TRBV11-3 to TRBJ2-5, with 12 bases that match TRBD1. The CDR3 spans 17 residues. Germline CDR1 is SGHNT and CDR2 is YENEEA. V lost 5 bases to trimming and J lost 5 bases; unmatched junction nucleotides: 12. The CDR3 DNA reads as TGTGCCAGCAGCAAGTCACCCGGGACAGGGGGCTTGGAGACCCAGTACTTC. It yields the protein CASSKSPGTGGLETQYF. The whole variable domain, remainder taken from reference TRBV11-3 and TRBJ2-5, is EAGVVQSPRYKIIEKKQPVAFWCNPISGHNTLYWYLQNLGQGPELLIRYENEEAVDDSQLPKDRFSAERLKGVDSTLKIQPAELGDSAVYLCASSKSPGTGGLETQYFGPGTRLLVL.

This clonotype occurred many times. The J gene is TRBJ1-3, the V gene TRBV2, with unresolved D. The germline gives CDR1 SNHLY, CDR2 FYNNEI. The CDR3 extends over 16 amino acids. Trimming cost V 2 bases and J 3 bases, with 14 bases left between them. CDR3 in DNA: TGTGCCAGCAGTGAAACCGGGCCAGCAAATGGAAACACCATATATTTT. Translated, it gives CASSETGPANGNTIYF.

This clonotype was seen many times. V gene TRBV10-3 combines with J gene TRBJ1-1; D is unresolved. Trimming cost V 3 bases and J 0 bases, with 5 bases left between them. The CDR3 runs 13 residues. Germline loops: CDR1 ENHRY, CDR2 SYGVKD. CDR3 sequence: CAISDTVNTEAFF. The CDR3 DNA reads as TGTGCCATCAGTGACACGGTGAACACTGAAGCTTTCTTT.

This clonotype has ten or more counts. The gene calls are TRBV2 and TRBJ2-7; possible D gene TRBD1, 6 bases. Trimming removed 8 bases from V and 8 bases from J, with 22 bases in between. The germline gives CDR1 SNHLY, CDR2 FYNNEI. The CDR3 covers 14 residues. The CDR3 region has the DNA TGTGCCAGCGGGTTACAGGGATCTAAGGGGAAGCAGTACTTC. It is translated as CASGLQGSKGKQYF.

The CDR3 sequence: CASSYVGQGSYTF. DNA for the CDR3: TGTGCCAGCAGTTACGTCGGGCAGGGCTCCTACACCTTC. The rearrangement uses TRBV6-5 and TRBJ1-2, with TRBD1 as a possible D gene (5 bases). The CDR3 is 13 residues long. V was clipped by 2 bases and J by 10 bases, with 14 bases between them. Germline V gene lookup returns CDR1 MNHEY and CDR2 SVGAGI.

This chain uses TRBV19 with TRBJ1-1; D gene ambiguous. The CDR3 has 20 residues. Trimming removed 2 bases at V and 0 bases at J, with 25 bases between. In germline, CDR1 is LNHDA, CDR2 SQIVND (reference sequence). The CDR3 sequence: CASSISVQRTLSRLNTEAFF. The CDR3 DNA reads as TGTGCCAGTAGTATAAGCGTCCAGAGAACGTTATCTCGGCTGAACACTGAAGCTTTCTTT.

This clonotype was observed at least ten times. This chain uses TRBV7-2 with TRBJ1-2, with TRBD1 identical over 10 bases. V was pared by 6 bases and J by 5 bases, with 6 bases of the junction left unmatched. CDR1 is SGHTA and CDR2 is FQGNSA in the germline V gene. The CDR3 consists of 14 residues. CDR3 loop: CASRNSGQGYGYTF. CDR3 DNA sequence: TGTGCCAGCAGGAACTCGGGACAGGGGTATGGCTACACCTTC.

This clonotype came up many times. The chain couples TRBV2 to TRBJ2-5; 10 bases line up with TRBD1. In germline, CDR1 is SNHLY, CDR2 FYNNEI. CDR3 length: 16 residues. J lost 5 bases, V lost 3 bases, and 9 bases had no gene match. CDR3 amino acids: CASSDGDRGPLETQYF. CDR3 nucleotides: TGTGCCAGCAGTGACGGGGACAGGGGTCCGTTGGAGACCCAGTACTTC.

Of note for this clonotype: A read error is possible here, since a much larger clone lies one base away. Because it lacks the conserved phenylalanine or tryptophan at the end, this CDR3 is likely a read error. The chain employs TRBV6-2 or TRBV6-3 and TRBJ1-5, with 10 bases fitting TRBD1. This CDR3 comprises 16 residues. The V segment lost 6 bases and the J segment 2 bases; nucleotides outside the gene matches: 7. CDR1 is MNHEY, CDR2 SVGEGT, per germline. DNA of the CDR3: TGTGCCAGCAGACAGACCGGGACAGGGGGCAATCAGCCCCAGCATGTT. It codes for CASRQTGTGGNQPQHV.

The genes are TRBV9 and TRBJ2-7; D gene unclear. Germline V gives CDR1 SGDLS, CDR2 YYNGEE. The CDR3 covers 15 residues. V lost 4 bases, J lost 2 bases, and 16 bases lay in between. The CDR3: CASSPRAADTYEQYF. The CDR3 DNA is TGTGCCAGCAGCCCCCGGGCAGCCGACACCTACGAGCAGTACTTC.

V gene TRBV18 combines with J gene TRBJ1-1; the D is unclear. This CDR3 has 15 residues. Germline V gene lookup returns CDR1 KGHSH and CDR2 LQKENI. V lost 6 bases to trimming and J lost 1 base, with 15 bases between them. Here the CDR3 reads CASSPNKNRNTEAFF. The CDR3 nucleotides read TGTGCCAGCTCGCCCAACAAAAACCGGAACACTGAAGCTTTCTTT.

For this clonotype: The junction shows a germline mismatch at one end, possibly a read error. The chain links TRBV28 to TRBJ2-7, with D uncertain. Germline CDR1 MDHEN, CDR2 SYDVKM. This CDR3 is built from 16 residues. DNA of the CDR3: TGTGCCAGCAGTTTATTGTACGAGGCACTACAGTACGATCAGTACTTC. This translates into CASSLLYEALQYDQYF.

The rearrangement uses TRBV20-1 and TRBJ2-7; no clear D. Germline CDR1 and CDR2: DFQATT and SNEGSKA (reference sequence). V gave up 3 bases and J gave up 0 bases, with 6 bases separating them. The CDR3 runs to 12 residues. The CDR3 here is CSASRSSYEQYF. CDR3 sequence (DNA): TGCAGTGCTAGCAGGAGCTCCTACGAGCAGTACTTC.

CDR3 amino acids: CARNRQGETQYF. The CDR3 DNA reads as TGTGCCAGAAACCGACAGGGAGAGACCCAGTACTTC. The chain recombines TRBV2 with TRBJ2-5; the match to TRBD1 covers 7 bases. J lost 4 bases, V lost 9 bases, and 5 bases had no gene match. There are 12 residues in the CDR3. The germline V gene encodes CDR1 SNHLY and CDR2 FYNNEI.

The J gene is TRBJ2-7, the V gene TRBV12-3 or TRBV12-4; 11 bases are shared with TRBD1. The CDR3 sequence is 14 residues long. V lost 6 bases and J lost 6; bases outside the gene matches: 7. DNA of the CDR3: TGTGCCAGCAGCCGAGGACAGGGGGCGAGCGAGCAGTACTTC. Its protein product is CASSRGQGASEQYF.

This clonotype was found many times. The chain is built from TRBV27 and TRBJ1-1; TRBD1 might be the D (6 bases). Germline V gene lookup returns CDR1 MNHEY and CDR2 SMNVEV (reference sequence). The V end was cut by 3 bases, the J end by 5 bases, with 16 bases between. The CDR3 runs to 15 residues. The CDR3 sequence is CASSLLPTGSTEAFF. Written as DNA, the CDR3 is TGTGCCAGCAGTTTGCTCCCCACAGGGAGTACTGAAGCTTTCTTT.

V and J are TRBV11-2 and TRBJ1-2, with 9 bases matching TRBD1. Trimming removed 5 bases from V and 8 bases from J; junction bases left unmatched: 12. The CDR3 length is 15 residues. The germline gives CDR1 SGHAT, CDR2 FQNNGV. The CDR3 region has the DNA TGTGCCAGCAGCCCCCCGCTCGGGACAGGGATCGGCTACACCTTC. Protein sequence: CASSPPLGTGIGYTF.

This sequence joins TRBV5-8 and TRBJ2-5; D call uncertain. The CDR3 has 12 amino acids. V was cut by 4 bases and J by 5 bases, with 9 bases left in between. The germline gives CDR1 SGHTS, CDR2 YDEGEE. As DNA, the CDR3 is TGTGCCAGCAGCCGATACGGGGAGACCCAGTACTTC. This codes for CASSRYGETQYF.

A few counts support this clonotype. The rearrangement links TRBV18 to TRBJ2-4; D ambiguous. CDR1 is KGHSH, CDR2 LQKENI, per germline. CDR3 length: 19 residues. V dropped 3 bases and J dropped 0 bases, with 21 bases sitting between them. The CDR3 bases are TGTGCCAGCTCACCTTGGGTCGTCCCACACAATCTAGCCAAAAACATTCAGTACTTC. Translated: CASSPWVVPHNLAKNIQYF.

The chain employs TRBV29-1 and TRBJ2-7; 10 bases fit TRBD1. CDR1 SQVTM and CDR2 ANQGSEA come from the germline V gene. CDR3 length: 12 residues. The junction had 3 bases not matched to a gene; V was cut back by 6 bases and J by 4 bases. DNA for the CDR3: TGCAGCGTCCGGGACAGGGGTTACGAGCAGTACTTC. This codes for CSVRDRGYEQYF.

The sample holds many counts of this clonotype. This chain links TRBV5-1 with TRBJ2-2, with 14 bases matching TRBD2. The CDR3 runs 17 residues. Trimming removed 4 bases from V and 1 base from J; junction bases left unmatched: 3. The germline V gene has CDR1 SGHRS and CDR2 YFSETQ. CDR3 region: CASSTGLAGENTGELFF. In DNA form, the CDR3 reads TGCGCCAGCAGCACGGGACTAGCGGGAGAGAACACCGGGGAGCTGTTTTTT.

This clonotype occurred many times. The chain has TRBV11-2 and TRBJ2-5; no clear D. The V end lost 8 bases, the J end lost 1 base, and 14 bases lay between the germline ends. CDR1 and CDR2 (germline): SGHAT, FQNNGV. The CDR3 runs 14 residues. The chain's CDR3 is CASGNRNPQETQYF. The CDR3 bases are TGTGCCAGCGGGAATCGGAACCCCCAAGAGACCCAGTACTTC.

The table lists this clonotype with many counts. This chain joins TRBV6-5 and TRBJ2-2, with D unresolved. Looked up from germline, CDR1 is MNHEY and CDR2 is SVGAGI. This CDR3 has 14 amino acids. V was trimmed by 7 bases and J by 1 base, leaving 10 bases between them. CDR3 bases: TGTGCCAGCAAAAACCGACTGAACACCGGGGAGCTGTTTTTT. This sequence encodes CASKNRLNTGELFF.